These 21 T cell receptor beta chains were all obtained from the same sample, sequenced in a study of OX40 agonist ivuxolimab in advanced cancers. Measured with immunoSEQ multiplex PCR; TCRdb has only the in-frame clones, and not every one. The sample shows about 86,000 clones, around nine tenths of them seen only once. The specimen was CD4+ or CD8+ T cells sorted from blood, collected in a trial of the OX40 agonist ivuxolimab. These receptors all stem from an adult with an advanced solid tumor such as melanoma, head and neck, liver or kidney cancer.

The rearrangement joins TRBV6-6 to TRBJ1-2; 11 bases agree with TRBD1. Germline CDR1 MNHNY, CDR2 SVGAGI (reference sequence). The V gene end was trimmed by 2 bases and the J gene end by 8 bases; junction bases not matched to a gene: 7. This CDR3 spans 15 amino acids. The DNA of the CDR3 is TGTGCCAGCAGTTACCCGGGACAGGGGGAAGTAGGCTACACCTTC. Protein sequence: CASSYPGQGEVGYTF.

The chain employs TRBV7-8 and TRBJ1-2, with 9 positions matching TRBD1. The trim removed 2 bases at V and 4 bases at J, leaving 5 bases unmatched. The CDR3 is 15 amino acids. Germline V gene lookup returns CDR1 SGHVS and CDR2 FQNEAQ. The CDR3 DNA reads TGTGCCAGCAGCTTAACAGGGGGCCAGTTCTATGGCTACACCTTC. This translates into CASSLTGGQFYGYTF. Using reference TRBV7-8 and TRBJ1-2 for the parts outside the CDR3, the full variable domain is GAGVSQSPRYKVAKRGQDVALRCDPISGHVSLFWYQQALGQGPEFLTYFQNEAQLDKSGLPSDRFFAERPEGSVSTLKIQRTQQEDSAVYLCASSLTGGQFYGYTFGSGTRLTVV.

The chain uses TRBV10-2 and TRBJ2-7, with D perhaps matching TRBD2 (6 bases). The CDR3 runs to 18 residues. V lost 7 bases, J lost 0 bases, and 25 bases lay in between. CDR1 and CDR2 from the germline V gene are WSHSY and SAAADI. CDR3 residues: CASKAILSRRASSYEQYF. The CDR3 bases are TGCGCCAGCAAGGCAATATTGAGTAGGAGGGCCAGCTCCTACGAGCAGTACTTC.

In nucleotides, the CDR3 is TGTGCCAGCAGTTTTAATCCGGTTACCTACGAGCAGTACTTC. Its translation: CASSFNPVTYEQYF. The chain recombines TRBV28 with TRBJ2-7; the D is unclear. This CDR3 is built from 14 residues. CDR1 is MDHEN, CDR2 SYDVKM, per germline. Trimming cost V 3 bases and J 2 bases, with 11 bases left between them.

This chain connects TRBV5-4 to TRBJ2-7; D is perhaps TRBD1 or TRBD2 (5 bases each). This CDR3 comprises 15 residues. Trimming pared 4 bases from V and 0 bases from J, leaving 14 bases between. Germline assignment: CDR1 SGHNT and CDR2 YYREEE (reference sequence). DNA of the CDR3: TGTGCCAGCAGCCCGGGACCAGGGAGCTCCTACGAGCAGTACTTC. Encoded protein: CASSPGPGSSYEQYF.

This clone was seen more than once but under ten times. V gene TRBV2 combines with J gene TRBJ1-5; D uncertain. Germline values: CDR1 SNHLY, CDR2 FYNNEI. The CDR3 loop spans 15 amino acids. V was cut by 0 bases and J by 0 bases, with 6 bases left in between. The CDR3 reads CASSEASYSNQPQHF. The CDR3 DNA follows: TGTGCCAGCAGTGAAGCCTCTTATAGCAATCAGCCCCAGCATTTT.

V usage is TRBV10-3 and J usage is TRBJ2-3, with 10 positions matching TRBD2. The CDR3 is 12 amino acids. CDR1 and CDR2 from the germline V gene are ENHRY and SYGVKD. Trimming removed 9 bases from V and 4 bases from J; junction bases left unmatched: 1. The CDR3 spells CAIGLAADTQYF. DNA of the CDR3: TGTGCCATAGGACTAGCGGCAGATACGCAGTATTTT.

This sequence joins TRBV10-3 and TRBJ2-2; 7 bases are a match to TRBD1. CDR3 length: 17 residues. Losses at the gene ends were 6 bases for V and 6 bases for J; bases not matched to a gene: 16. The germline CDR1 and CDR2 sequences are ENHRY and SYGVKD. CDR3 in amino acids: CAIREQGSLESPGELFF. CDR3 nucleotides: TGTGCCATCAGGGAACAGGGGAGCCTTGAATCGCCCGGGGAGCTGTTTTTT.

The rearrangement joins TRBV10-3 to TRBJ1-1; 10 bases fit TRBD1. This CDR3 contains 12 residues. CDR1 is ENHRY and CDR2 is SYGVKD in the germline V gene. J was trimmed by 9 bases and V by 11 bases; bases with no gene match: 9. This CDR3 reads CAAGQGVRKAFF. CDR3 DNA: TGTGCCGCCGGACAGGGGGTTAGGAAAGCTTTCTTT.

The chain is built from TRBV5-6 and TRBJ1-4; 9 nucleotides agree with TRBD1. The CDR3 extends over 14 amino acids. The ends lost 0 bases at V and 8 bases at J; junction bases unmatched: 2. Germline V gene lookup returns CDR1 SGHDT and CDR2 YYEEEE. CDR3 bases: TGTGCCAGCAGCTTGGGACAGGGGGACGAAAAACTGTTTTTT. This sequence encodes CASSLGQGDEKLFF. The variable domain in full, completed from reference TRBV5-6 and TRBJ1-4, reads DAGVTQSPTHLIKTRGQQVTLRCSPKSGHDTVSWYQQALGQGPQFIFQYYEEEERQRGNFPDRFSGHQFPNYSSELNVNALLLGDSALYLCASSLGQGDEKLFFGSGTQLSVL.

The chain couples TRBV7-2 to TRBJ2-1, with D tentatively TRBD2 (5 bases). Germline V lookup: CDR1 SGHTA, CDR2 FQGNSA. Between the trimmed V and J ends, which lost 5 bases and 9 bases, there was a span of 14 bases. This CDR3 is built from 13 residues. This CDR3 is CASSPGTRSEQFF. The DNA for the CDR3 is TGTGCCAGCAGCCCCGGCACTAGGAGTGAGCAGTTCTTC.

The chain uses TRBV10-3 and TRBJ2-3, with TRBD2 identical over 7 bases. Unmatched junction bases numbered 5, after V lost 5 bases and J lost 0 bases. Germline assignment: CDR1 ENHRY and CDR2 SYGVKD. The CDR3 runs 15 residues. The CDR3 reads CAISKTSPSTDTQYF. For the CDR3, the DNA is TGTGCCATCAGTAAGACTAGCCCTAGCACAGATACGCAGTATTTT.

The genes are TRBV28 and TRBJ1-3; TRBD1 agrees at 7 bases. J was trimmed by 0 bases and V by 10 bases; bases with no gene match: 12. Germline V CDR1 and CDR2: MDHEN, SYDVKM. CDR3 length: 16 residues. The CDR3 loop is CATLPGTADSGNTIYF. In DNA, the CDR3 is TGTGCCACCTTACCGGGGACAGCCGACTCTGGAAACACCATATATTTT.

The rearrangement joins TRBV5-4 to TRBJ2-7; maybe TRBD2 (5 bases). Trimming removed 2 bases from V and 2 bases from J, with 14 bases in between. Germline CDR1 SGHNT, CDR2 YYREEE (reference sequence). This CDR3 comprises 15 residues. This chain's CDR3 is CASSFGGLQTYEQYF. CDR3 nucleotides: TGTGCCAGCAGCTTCGGAGGCCTACAGACCTACGAGCAGTACTTC.

The J gene is TRBJ2-1, the V gene TRBV6-6; maybe TRBD2 (5 bases). V gave up 6 bases and J gave up 0 bases, with 12 bases separating them. The germline V gene encodes CDR1 MNHNY and CDR2 SVGAGI (reference sequence). The CDR3 is made up of 15 amino acids. CDR3 residues: CASSRSGSSYNEQFF. DNA of the CDR3: TGTGCCAGCAGCCGCAGCGGTAGCTCCTACAATGAGCAGTTCTTC.

The chain is built from TRBV18 and TRBJ1-5; 8 bases match TRBD1. Germline assignment: CDR1 KGHSH and CDR2 LQKENI. After removal of 6 bases from V and 6 bases from J, the junction contained 10 bases not matched to a gene. This CDR3 region has 15 residues. The CDR3 DNA reads TGTGCCAGCTCCCTGGACAGGGTAAGGGGTCAGCCCCAGCATTTT. This gives the protein CASSLDRVRGQPQHF.

The chain recombines TRBV28 with TRBJ1-6; 7 bases agree with TRBD1. The CDR3 extends over 14 amino acids. After removal of 5 bases from V and 9 bases from J, the junction contained 7 bases not matched to a gene. CDR1 is MDHEN and CDR2 is SYDVKM in the germline V gene. The CDR3 DNA follows: TGTGCCAGCAGTCTCGGGACAGTGGGTTCACCCCTCCACTTT. Protein sequence: CASSLGTVGSPLHF.

The V and J genes are TRBV12-5 and TRBJ1-4; D is undetermined. The CDR3 loop spans 12 amino acids. The V gene lost 10 bases and the J gene lost 6 bases, with 12 bases spanning the gap. Germline CDR1 reads LGHNT; CDR2 reads FRNRAP. The CDR3 DNA sequence: TGTGCTAACCCCATGAGAGATGAAAAACTGTTTTTT. Residues: CANPMRDEKLFF.

The chain links TRBV28 to TRBJ1-3; D gene ambiguous. The germline gives CDR1 MDHEN, CDR2 SYDVKM. Trimming shortened V by 2 bases and J by 1 base, and 3 bases separated the two germline ends. The CDR3 spans 13 residues. Here the CDR3 reads CASSLRSGNTIYF. The CDR3 DNA reads TGTGCCAGCAGTTTAAGGTCTGGAAACACCATATATTTT.

V is TRBV7-3 and J is TRBJ1-1; 8 nucleotides match TRBD1. V was clipped by 2 bases and J by 5 bases; unmatched bases: 4. The CDR3 has 14 amino acids. Germline V CDR1 and CDR2: SGHTA, FQGTGA. CDR3 DNA sequence: TGTGCCAGCAGCTTACAGGGGGCAGGAACTGAAGCTTTCTTT. Translation gives CASSLQGAGTEAFF.

This chain uses TRBV4-1 with TRBJ1-1; D remains unclear. Germline V CDR1 and CDR2: MGHRA, YSYEKL. V was trimmed by 4 bases and J by 6 bases, leaving 12 bases between them. This CDR3 is 13 amino acids long. CDR3 bases: TGCGCCAGCAGCCTAATCGGACGGCCTGAAGCTTTCTTT. It codes for CASSLIGRPEAFF.